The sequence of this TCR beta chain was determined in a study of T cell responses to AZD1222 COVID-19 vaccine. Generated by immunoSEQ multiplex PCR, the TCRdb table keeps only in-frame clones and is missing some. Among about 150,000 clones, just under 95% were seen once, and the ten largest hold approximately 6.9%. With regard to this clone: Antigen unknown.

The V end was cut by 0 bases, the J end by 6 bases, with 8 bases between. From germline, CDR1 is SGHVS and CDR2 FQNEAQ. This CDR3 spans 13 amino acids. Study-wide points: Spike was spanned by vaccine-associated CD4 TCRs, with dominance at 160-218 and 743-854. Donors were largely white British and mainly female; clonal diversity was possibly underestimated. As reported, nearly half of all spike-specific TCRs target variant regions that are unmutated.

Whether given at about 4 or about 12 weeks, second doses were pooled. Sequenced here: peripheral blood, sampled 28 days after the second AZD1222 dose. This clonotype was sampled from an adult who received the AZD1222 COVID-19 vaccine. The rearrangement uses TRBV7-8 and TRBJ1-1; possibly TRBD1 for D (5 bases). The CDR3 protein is CASSLAGASEAFF. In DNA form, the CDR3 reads TGTGCCAGCAGCTTAGCAGGGGCCTCTGAAGCTTTCTTT.